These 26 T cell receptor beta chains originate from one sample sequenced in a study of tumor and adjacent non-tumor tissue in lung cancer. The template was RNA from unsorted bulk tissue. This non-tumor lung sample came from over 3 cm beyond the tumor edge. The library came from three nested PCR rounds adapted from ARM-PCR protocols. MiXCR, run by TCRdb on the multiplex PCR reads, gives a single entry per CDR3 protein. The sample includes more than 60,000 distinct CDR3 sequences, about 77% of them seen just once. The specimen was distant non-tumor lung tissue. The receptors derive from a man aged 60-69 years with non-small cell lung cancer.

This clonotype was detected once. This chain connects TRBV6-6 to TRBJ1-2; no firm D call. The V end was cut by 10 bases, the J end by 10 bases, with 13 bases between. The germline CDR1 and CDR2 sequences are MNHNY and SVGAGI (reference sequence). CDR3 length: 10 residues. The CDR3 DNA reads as TGTGCCAACAGCCTTGATGACTACACCTTC. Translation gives CANSLDDYTF.

The CDR3 DNA is TGTGTCACACGGGGTGCTGTAGAAAACATTCAGTACTTC. Translating it yields CVTRGAVENIQYF. This chain connects TRBV6-1 to TRBJ2-4; a possible D gene is TRBD2 (5 bases). Germline V lookup: CDR1 MNHNS, CDR2 SASEGT. The CDR3 spans 13 residues.

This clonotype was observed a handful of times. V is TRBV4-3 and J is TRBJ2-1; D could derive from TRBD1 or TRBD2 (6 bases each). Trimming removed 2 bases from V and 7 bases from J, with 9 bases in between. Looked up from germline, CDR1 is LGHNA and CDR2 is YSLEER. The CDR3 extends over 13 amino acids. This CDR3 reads CASSQLGGNEQFF. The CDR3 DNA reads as TGCGCCAGCAGCCAACTAGGGGGGAATGAGCAGTTCTTC.

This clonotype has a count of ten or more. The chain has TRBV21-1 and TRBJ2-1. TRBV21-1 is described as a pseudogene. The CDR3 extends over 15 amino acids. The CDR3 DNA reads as TGTGCCAGCAGCAAAGAAAAGCCAGTATACAATGAGCAGTTCTTC. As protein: CASSKEKPVYNEQFF.

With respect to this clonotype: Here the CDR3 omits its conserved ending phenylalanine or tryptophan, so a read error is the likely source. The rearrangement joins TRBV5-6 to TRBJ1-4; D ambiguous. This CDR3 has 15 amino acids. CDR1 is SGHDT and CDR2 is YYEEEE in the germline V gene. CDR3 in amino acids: CTSSNREIKNEKLFI. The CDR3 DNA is TGTACCAGCAGCAATAGAGAGATTAAGAATGAAAAACTGTTTATT.

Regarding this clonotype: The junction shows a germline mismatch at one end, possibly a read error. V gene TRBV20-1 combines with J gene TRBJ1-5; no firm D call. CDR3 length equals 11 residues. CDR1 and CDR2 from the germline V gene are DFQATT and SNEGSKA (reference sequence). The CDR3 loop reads CSASLGQTQHF. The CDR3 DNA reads TGCAGTGCCAGTCTGGGTCAGACCCAACATTTT.

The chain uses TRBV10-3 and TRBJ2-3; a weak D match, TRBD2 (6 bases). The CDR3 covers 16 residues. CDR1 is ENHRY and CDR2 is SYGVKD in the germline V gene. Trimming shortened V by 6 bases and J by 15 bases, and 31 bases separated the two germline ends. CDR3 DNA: TGTGCCATCAGCGTCGGGGAGGCCCCGAGCACAGATACACACTATTTT. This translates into CAISVGEAPSTDTHYF.

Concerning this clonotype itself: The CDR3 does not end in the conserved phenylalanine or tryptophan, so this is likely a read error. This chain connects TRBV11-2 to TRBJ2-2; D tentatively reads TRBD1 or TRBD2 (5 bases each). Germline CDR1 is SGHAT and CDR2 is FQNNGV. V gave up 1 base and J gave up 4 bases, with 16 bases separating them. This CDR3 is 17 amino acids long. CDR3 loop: CASSLGASRALTGELFI. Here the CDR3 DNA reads TGTGCCAGCAGCTTAGGCGCTAGCAGGGCGCTCACCGGGGAGCTGTTTATT.

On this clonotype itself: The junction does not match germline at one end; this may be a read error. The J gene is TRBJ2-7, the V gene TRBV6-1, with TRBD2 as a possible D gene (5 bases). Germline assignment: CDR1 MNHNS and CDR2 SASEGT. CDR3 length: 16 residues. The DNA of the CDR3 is TGTTCCAGCAGTGAATCGGTCGGGGAGATCTTCTACGAGCACTACTTC. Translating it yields CSSSESVGEIFYEHYF.

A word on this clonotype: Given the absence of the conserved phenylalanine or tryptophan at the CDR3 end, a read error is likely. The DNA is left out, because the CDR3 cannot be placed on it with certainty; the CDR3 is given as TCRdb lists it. CDR3 loop: CSAGTGGRSNQPHHS. The chain has TRBV20-1 and TRBJ1-5; TRBD1 reflects the table's D call only, with no check against the DNA. The CDR3 is 15 amino acids long, termini counted. The V gene's germline CDR1 is DFQATT and CDR2 SNEGSKA (reference sequence).

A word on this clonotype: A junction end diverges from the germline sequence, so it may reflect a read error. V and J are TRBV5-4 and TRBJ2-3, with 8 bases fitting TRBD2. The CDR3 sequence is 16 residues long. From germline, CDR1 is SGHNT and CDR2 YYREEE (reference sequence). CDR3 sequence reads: CASSPIERETGDTQFF. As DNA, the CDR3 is TGTGCAAGCAGCCCTATCGAGCGGGAGACGGGAGATACGCAATTTTTT. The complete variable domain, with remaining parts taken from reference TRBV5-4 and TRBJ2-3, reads ETGVTQSPTHLIKTRGQQVTLRCSSQSGHNTVSWYQQALGQGPQFIFQYYREEENGRGNFPPRFSGLQFPNYSSELNVNALELDDSALYLCASSPIERETGDTQFFGPGTRLTVL.

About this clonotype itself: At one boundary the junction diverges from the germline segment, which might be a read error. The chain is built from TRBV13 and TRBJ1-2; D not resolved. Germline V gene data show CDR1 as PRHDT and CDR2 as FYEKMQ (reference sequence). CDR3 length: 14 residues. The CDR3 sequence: CASSSLTWVDGYAF. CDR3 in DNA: TGTGCTAGCAGCTCGTTGACTTGGGTAGATGGCTACGCCTTC.

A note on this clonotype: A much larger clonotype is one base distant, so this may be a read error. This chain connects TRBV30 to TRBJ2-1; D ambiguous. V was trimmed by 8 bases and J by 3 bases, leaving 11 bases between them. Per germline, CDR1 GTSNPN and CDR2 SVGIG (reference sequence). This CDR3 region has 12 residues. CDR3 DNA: TGTGCCGGGAACGGTTTCTACAATGAGCAGTTCTTC. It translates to CAGNGFYNEQFF.

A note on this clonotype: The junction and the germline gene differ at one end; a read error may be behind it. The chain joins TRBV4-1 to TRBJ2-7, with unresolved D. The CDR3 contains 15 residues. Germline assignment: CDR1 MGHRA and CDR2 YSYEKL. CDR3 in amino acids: CASSQSPVGNYEQYF. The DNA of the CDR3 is TGCGCCAGCAGCCAAAGTCCAGTGGGGAACTACGAGCAATACTTC.

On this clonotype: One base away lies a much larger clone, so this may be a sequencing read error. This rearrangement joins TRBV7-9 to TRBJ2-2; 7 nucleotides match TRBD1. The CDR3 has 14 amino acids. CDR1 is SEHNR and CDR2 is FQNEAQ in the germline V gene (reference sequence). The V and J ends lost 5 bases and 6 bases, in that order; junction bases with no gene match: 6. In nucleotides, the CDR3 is TGTGCCAGCAGCCGTCCACAGGGGCCCGGGGAGCTGTTTTTT. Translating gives CASSRPQGPGELFF.

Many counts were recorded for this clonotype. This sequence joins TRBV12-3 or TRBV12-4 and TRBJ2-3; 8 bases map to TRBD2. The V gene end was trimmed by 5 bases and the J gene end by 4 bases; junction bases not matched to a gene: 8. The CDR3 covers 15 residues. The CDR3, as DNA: TGTGCCAGCAGTCCAAGCGGGAGTCTAGCAGATACGCAGTATTTT. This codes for CASSPSGSLADTQYF.

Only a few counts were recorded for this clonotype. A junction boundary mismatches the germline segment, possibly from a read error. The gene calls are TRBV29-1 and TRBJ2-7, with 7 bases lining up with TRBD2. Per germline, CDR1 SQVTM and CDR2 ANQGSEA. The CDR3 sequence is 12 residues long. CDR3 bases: TGCAGCGTTGAGTACAGCGGGGACGAGCAGAACTTC. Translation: CSVEYSGDEQNF.

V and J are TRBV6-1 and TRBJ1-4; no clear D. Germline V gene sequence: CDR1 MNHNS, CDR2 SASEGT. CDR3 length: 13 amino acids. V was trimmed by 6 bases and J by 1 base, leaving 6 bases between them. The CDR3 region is CASRDLTNEKLFF. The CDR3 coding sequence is TGTGCCAGCAGGGACTTAACTAATGAAAAACTGTTTTTT.

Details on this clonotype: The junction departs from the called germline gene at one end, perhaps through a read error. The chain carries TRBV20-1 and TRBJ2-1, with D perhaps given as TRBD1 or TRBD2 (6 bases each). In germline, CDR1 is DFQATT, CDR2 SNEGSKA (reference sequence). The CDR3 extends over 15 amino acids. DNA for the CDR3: TGCAGTGCTAGACCTTGGGGGGCAGGGGTTGGTGAGCAGTCCTTC. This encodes CSARPWGAGVGEQSF.

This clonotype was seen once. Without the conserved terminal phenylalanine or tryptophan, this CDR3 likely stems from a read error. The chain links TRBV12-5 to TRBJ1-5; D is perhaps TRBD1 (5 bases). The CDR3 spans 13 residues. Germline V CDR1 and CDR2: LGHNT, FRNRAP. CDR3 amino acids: CASGPDINQPQHS. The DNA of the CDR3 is TGTGCTAGTGGCCCGGACATCAATCAGCCTCAGCATTCT.

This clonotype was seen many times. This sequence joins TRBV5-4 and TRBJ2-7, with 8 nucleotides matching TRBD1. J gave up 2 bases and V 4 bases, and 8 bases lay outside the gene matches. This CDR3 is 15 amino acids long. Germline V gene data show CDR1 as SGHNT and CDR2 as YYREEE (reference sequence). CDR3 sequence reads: CASSGGQGNPYEQYF. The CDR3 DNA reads TGTGCCAGCAGCGGCGGACAGGGAAATCCCTACGAGCAGTACTTC.

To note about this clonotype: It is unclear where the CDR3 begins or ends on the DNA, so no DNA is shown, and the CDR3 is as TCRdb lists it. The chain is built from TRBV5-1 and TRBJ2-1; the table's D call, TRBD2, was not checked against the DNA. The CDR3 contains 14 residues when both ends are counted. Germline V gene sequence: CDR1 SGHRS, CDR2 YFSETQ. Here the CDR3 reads CARSLVASGNEQLF.

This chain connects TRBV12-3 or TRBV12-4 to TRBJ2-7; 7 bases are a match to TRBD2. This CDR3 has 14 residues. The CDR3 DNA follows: TGTGATAGCAGTCCCGGGACGGGGGGTCTCGAGCAGTACTTC. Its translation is CDSSPGTGGLEQYF.

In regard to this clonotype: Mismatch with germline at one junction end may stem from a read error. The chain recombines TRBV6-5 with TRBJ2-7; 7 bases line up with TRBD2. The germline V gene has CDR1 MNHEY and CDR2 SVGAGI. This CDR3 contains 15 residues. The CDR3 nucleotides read TGTGCCAGAAGCTACTCGAGGCGGGAGACGGCCGAGCAGCACTTC. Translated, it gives CARSYSRRETAEQHF.

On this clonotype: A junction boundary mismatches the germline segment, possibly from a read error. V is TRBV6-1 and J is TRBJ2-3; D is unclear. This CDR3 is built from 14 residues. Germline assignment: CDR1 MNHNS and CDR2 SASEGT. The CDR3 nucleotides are TGTGCCAGCAGTTACAAGGATGGCACGGATACGCAGTATTTT. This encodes CASSYKDGTDTQYF.

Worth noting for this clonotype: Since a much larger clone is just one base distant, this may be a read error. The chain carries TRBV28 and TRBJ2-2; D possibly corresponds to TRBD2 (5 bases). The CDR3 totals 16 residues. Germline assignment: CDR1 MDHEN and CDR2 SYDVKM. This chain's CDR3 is CASSLTAGRGIGEPFF. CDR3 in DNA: TGTGCCAGCAGTTTGACGGCGGGTCGAGGCATCGGGGAGCCGTTTTTT.